These 25 T cell receptor beta chains were all obtained from the same sample, sequenced in a study of Tregs in tolerant kidney transplant recipients (dated by TCRdb to about 2019). Library method: the immunoSEQ multiplex PCR assay. The source is immuneACCESS, and TCRdb retained only in-frame sequences with V and J called. Part of the clones is not carried over; for the studies checked, unresolved V genes explain less than half of this, and the remainder is unexplained. Recorded for this sample are 200,000 to 300,000 clones; about four fifths of them occurred a single time. The ten largest clones take up under 0.65% of the sample. What was sequenced was CD4+ T cells from blood. The receptor source for this set is a human donor in good health.

Only one count was recorded for this clone. The chain links TRBV5-1 to TRBJ2-7; D possibly corresponds to TRBD1 (6 bases). The CDR3 consists of 13 residues. The V gene lost 4 bases and the J gene lost 0 bases, with 8 bases spanning the gap. CDR1 and CDR2 from the germline V gene are SGHRS and YFSETQ. The CDR3 DNA is TGCGCCAGCAGCCGGGACAACTCCTACGAGCAGTACTTC. Translation gives CASSRDNSYEQYF.

The rearrangement joins TRBV6-5 to TRBJ2-7; a weak D match, TRBD2 (6 bases). This CDR3 has 15 amino acids. The V gene lost 7 bases and the J gene lost 0 bases, with 16 bases spanning the gap. From germline, CDR1 is MNHEY and CDR2 SVGAGI. The DNA for the CDR3 is TGTGCCAGCATCGCGAGGGCGGGGAGCTCCTACGAGCAGTACTTC. Translated, it gives CASIARAGSSYEQYF.

This clone has just a few counts. The rearrangement joins TRBV6-1 to TRBJ2-7; D is perhaps TRBD1 or TRBD2 (7 bases each). This CDR3 has 15 residues. CDR1 is MNHNS and CDR2 is SASEGT in the germline V gene. With 4 bases removed from V and 2 bases from J, the gap between germline ends came to 15 bases. As DNA, the CDR3 is TGTGCCAGCAGTGTTTCGACAGGGAGGGCCTACGAGCAGTACTTC. It yields the protein CASSVSTGRAYEQYF.

V is TRBV11-2 and J is TRBJ1-1; D is possibly TRBD1 (6 bases). The V and J ends lost 4 bases and 0 bases respectively, with 12 bases between them. Germline V lookup: CDR1 SGHAT, CDR2 FQNNGV. The CDR3 runs 15 residues. The CDR3 sequence is CASSSRGGLNTEAFF. For the CDR3, the DNA is TGTGCCAGCAGCTCCCGGGGGGGGCTGAACACTGAAGCTTTCTTT.

A single count supports this clone. V and J are TRBV10-3 and TRBJ2-5, with 10 nucleotides matching TRBD2. Gene TRBJ2-7 matches the end of the DNA better, so the J call may be wrong. CDR1 is ENHRY, CDR2 SYGVKD, per germline. The CDR3 contains 16 residues. The CDR3: CAISESLAGVSYEQYF. The CDR3 region has the DNA TGTGCCATCAGTGAGAGCCTAGCGGGAGTCTCCTACGAGCAGTACTTC.

The chain combines TRBV9 with TRBJ1-3; 9 bases fit TRBD1. V shed 0 bases, J shed 4 bases, and the junction held 8 bases outside the gene matches. CDR1 and CDR2 (germline): SGDLS, YYNGEE. CDR3 length: 17 residues. The CDR3 protein is CASSVGPGTGRGNTIYF. CDR3 coding DNA: TGTGCCAGCAGCGTAGGACCGGGGACAGGGAGAGGAAACACCATATATTTT. The full variable domain, in which reference TRBV9 and TRBJ1-3 provide the parts outside the CDR3, is DSGVTQTPKHLITATGQRVTLRCSPRSGDLSVYWYQQSLDQGLQFLIQYYNGEERAKGNILERFSAQQFPDLHSELNLSSLELGDSALYFCASSVGPGTGRGNTIYFGEGSWLTVV.

V is TRBV18 and J is TRBJ2-3; no clear D. The CDR3 length is 14 residues. Per the germline V gene, CDR1 is KGHSH and CDR2 is LQKENI. Trimming removed 3 bases at V and 4 bases at J, with 11 bases between. The CDR3 spells CASSPKEGADTQYF. The CDR3 nucleotides read TGTGCCAGCTCACCCAAAGAAGGCGCAGATACGCAGTATTTT.

The chain links TRBV9 to TRBJ2-3; tentatively, D is TRBD2 (5 bases). From germline, CDR1 is SGDLS and CDR2 YYNGEE. The CDR3 is 13 residues long. Trimming took 3 bases from V and 2 from J, leaving 7 bases between them. The CDR3 DNA is TGTGCCAGCAGCGCGACTACCACAGATACGCAGTATTTT. It specifies CASSATTTDTQYF.

This chain connects TRBV29-1 to TRBJ2-5; D possibly corresponds to TRBD1 (5 bases). Trimming removed 2 bases at V and 2 bases at J, with 12 bases between. Germline V gives CDR1 SQVTM, CDR2 ANQGSEA. The CDR3 runs to 14 residues. In nucleotides, the CDR3 is TGCAGCGTTGAAAGGGGTCGACTTCAAGAGACCCAGTACTTC. Its protein is CSVERGRLQETQYF.

The chain recombines TRBV4-1 with TRBJ2-7, with D uncertain. Germline CDR1 reads MGHRA; CDR2 reads YSYEKL. The CDR3 spans 15 residues. The V end lost 0 bases, the J end lost 5 bases, and 14 bases lay between the germline ends. The CDR3: CASSQDSIGINEQYF. Written as DNA, the CDR3 is TGCGCCAGCAGCCAAGATTCGATAGGTATCAACGAGCAGTACTTC.

DNA of the CDR3: TGTGCCAGCAGTTACTCCGGTTGGGGACGGGAGATAAATGAGCAGTTCTTC. Translation gives CASSYSGWGREINEQFF. The chain links TRBV6-7 to TRBJ2-1; weak D call: TRBD2 (6 bases). TRBV6-7 is designated an ORF whose function remains uncertain. The CDR3 covers 17 residues. Deletions cut 0 bases from V and 7 bases from J, with 19 bases between.

About this clone itself: At the DNA level, this CDR3 is encoded by other sequences in the same sample as well. The chain carries TRBV2 and TRBJ1-4; D remains unclear. Germline values: CDR1 SNHLY, CDR2 FYNNEI. CDR3 size: 12 residues. Trimming pared 3 bases from V and 11 bases from J, leaving 10 bases between. This CDR3 reads CASSDRRGKLFF. The CDR3 coding sequence is TGTGCCAGCAGTGATCGGCGCGGGAAACTGTTTTTT.

The chain is built from TRBV5-6 and TRBJ1-2, with unresolved D. Per the germline V gene, CDR1 is SGHDT and CDR2 is YYEEEE. The ends were cut back, 4 bases at V and 8 bases at J, with 24 bases in the middle. This CDR3 is built from 16 residues. In DNA form, the CDR3 reads TGTGCCAGCAGCCCGACCCCCTCGGGGAGGGCACGGGGCTACACCTTC. This translates into CASSPTPSGRARGYTF.

The V and J genes are TRBV30 and TRBJ2-7; D ambiguous. The CDR3 is made up of 13 amino acids. Trimming took 4 bases from V and 7 from J, leaving 17 bases between them. From germline, CDR1 is GTSNPN and CDR2 SVGIG (reference sequence). The CDR3 loop is CAWTATSSREQYF. CDR3 DNA sequence: TGTGCCTGGACAGCGACTTCGTCTCGGGAGCAGTACTTC.

Turning to this clone: The junction and the germline gene differ at one end; a read error may be behind it. CDR3 nucleotides: TGTGCCAGCTCTCCACAGGGGCAAAAACCGAACACTGAAGCTTTCTTT. Translation: CASSPQGQKPNTEAFF. V usage is TRBV18 and J usage is TRBJ1-1; TRBD1 aligns across 7 bases. This CDR3 has 16 residues. Germline V gives CDR1 KGHSH, CDR2 LQKENI.

The chain carries TRBV5-1 and TRBJ2-5; no firm D call. Looked up from germline, CDR1 is SGHRS and CDR2 is YFSETQ. Trimming removed 0 bases at V and 3 bases at J, with 9 bases between. CDR3 length equals 14 residues. The CDR3 region is CASSLDRQEETQYF. The DNA of the CDR3 is TGCGCCAGCAGCTTGGATCGGCAGGAAGAGACCCAGTACTTC.

The CDR3 is CATSRGQGSEKLFF. CDR3 bases: TGTGCCACCAGCAGAGGGCAGGGTAGCGAAAAACTGTTTTTT. The chain links TRBV15 to TRBJ1-4, with a tentative D call TRBD1 (5 bases). The CDR3 has 14 amino acids. From germline, CDR1 is LNHNV and CDR2 YYDKDF (reference sequence). V lost 1 base, J lost 8 bases, and 11 bases lay in between. The full variable domain, rest sourced from reference TRBV15 and TRBJ1-4, is DAMVIQNPRYQVTQFGKPVTLSCSQTLNHNVMYWYQQKSSQAPKLLFHYYDKDFNNEADTPDNFQSRRPNTSFCFLDIRSPGLGDTAMYLCATSRGQGSEKLFFGSGTQLSVL.

The V call is TRBV4-1, the J call TRBJ1-2; D is uncertain. This CDR3 has 16 residues. V was cut by 0 bases and J by 1 base, with 12 bases left in between. Germline values: CDR1 MGHRA, CDR2 YSYEKL. CDR3 sequence (DNA): TGCGCCAGCAGCCAAGATGTAGTCGGATATAACTATGGCTACACCTTC. This gives the protein CASSQDVVGYNYGYTF.

This clone was recorded once. V is TRBV6-5 and J is TRBJ2-6; D is undetermined. V was trimmed by 6 bases and J by 0 bases, leaving 3 bases between them. The CDR3 is 13 residues long. CDR1 MNHEY and CDR2 SVGAGI come from the germline V gene. The CDR3 region is CASSISGANVLTF. DNA for the CDR3: TGTGCCAGCAGCATCTCTGGGGCCAACGTCCTGACTTTC.

The genes are TRBV5-1 and TRBJ2-7; 8 bases line up with TRBD1. The V and J ends lost 0 bases and 6 bases, in that order; junction bases with no gene match: 8. This CDR3 is built from 15 residues. Germline V CDR1 and CDR2: SGHRS, YFSETQ. The CDR3 sequence: CASSLGGGDRGEQYF. In nucleotides, the CDR3 is TGCGCCAGCAGCTTGGGGGGCGGCGACAGGGGCGAGCAGTACTTC.

The chain joins TRBV15 to TRBJ1-5, with no clear D. Trimming removed 0 bases at V and 0 bases at J, with 12 bases between. This CDR3 spans 17 amino acids. Germline CDR1 is LNHNV and CDR2 is YYDKDF (reference sequence). The CDR3 spells CATSRDPPGLSNQPQHF. The CDR3 DNA sequence: TGTGCCACCAGCAGAGACCCCCCCGGACTTAGCAATCAGCCCCAGCATTTT. The full variable domain, with the rest looked up from reference TRBV15 and TRBJ1-5, is DAMVIQNPRYQVTQFGKPVTLSCSQTLNHNVMYWYQQKSSQAPKLLFHYYDKDFNNEADTPDNFQSRRPNTSFCFLDIRSPGLGDTAMYLCATSRDPPGLSNQPQHFGDGTRLSIL.

V usage is TRBV27 and J usage is TRBJ2-3, with D perhaps matching TRBD1 (6 bases). The germline CDR1 and CDR2 sequences are MNHEY and SMNVEV (reference sequence). The ends were cut back, 3 bases at V and 2 bases at J, with 12 bases in the middle. The CDR3 is made up of 15 amino acids. This chain's CDR3 is CASSFRGTNTDTQYF. For the CDR3, the DNA is TGTGCCAGCAGTTTTAGGGGGACAAACACAGATACGCAGTATTTT.

The chain joins TRBV7-2 to TRBJ2-7; D may correspond to TRBD1 or TRBD2 (5 bases each). Germline assignment: CDR1 SGHTA and CDR2 FQGNSA. V lost 4 bases to trimming and J lost 6 bases, with 22 bases between them. CDR3 length: 16 residues. This CDR3 is CASSSLPYLRGGEQYF. For the CDR3, the DNA is TGTGCCAGCAGCTCACTTCCCTATCTACGGGGCGGCGAGCAGTACTTC.

Turning to this clone: Germline and junction disagree at one end, which may indicate a read error. The V and J genes are TRBV7-7 and TRBJ2-3, with 7 bases fitting TRBD1. This CDR3 is built from 14 residues. In germline, CDR1 is SSHAT, CDR2 FNYEAQ (reference sequence). The CDR3 DNA reads TGTGCTAGCAGCCCGGGGACAGGCACAGATACGCAGTATTTT. The encoded protein is CASSPGTGTDTQYF.

The chain joins TRBV10-3 to TRBJ2-3; possible D gene TRBD1, 5 bases. Trimming pared 3 bases from V and 2 bases from J, leaving 9 bases between. CDR1 and CDR2 (germline): ENHRY, SYGVKD. The CDR3 is 14 residues long. The CDR3: CAISDRQTTDTQYF. CDR3 DNA sequence: TGTGCCATCAGTGACAGACAGACCACAGATACGCAGTATTTT.